Listed here are 30 T cell receptor beta chains from one sample, sequenced in a study of CD4+ T cells in melanoma. The protocol was immunoSEQ multiplex PCR, while the TCRdb copy is restricted to in-frame clones and leaves out a portion. Of more than 12,000 clones in the sample, under 80% were seen once. The specimen was cells from a culture (not recorded whether cultured in vitro). The receptors come from a human donor with melanoma.

The chain has TRBV5-1 and TRBJ2-5, with D perhaps given as TRBD1 or TRBD2 (5 bases each). The germline gives CDR1 SGHRS, CDR2 YFSETQ. V was clipped by 4 bases and J by 2 bases, with 15 bases between them. CDR3 length equals 15 residues. The DNA of the CDR3 is TGCGCCAGCAGCGGAAATACAGGAGGTCAAGAGACCCAGTACTTC. Translating gives CASSGNTGGQETQYF.

This chain connects TRBV7-8 to TRBJ2-1; D is possibly TRBD1 (6 bases). This CDR3 spans 15 amino acids. The V end was cut by 0 bases, the J end by 6 bases, with 12 bases between. Looked up from germline, CDR1 is SGHVS and CDR2 is FQNEAQ. The CDR3 region is CASSLAGRGLNEQFF. CDR3 in DNA: TGTGCCAGCAGCTTAGCGGGCAGGGGCCTCAATGAGCAGTTCTTC.

V usage is TRBV6-5 and J usage is TRBJ1-5; D unresolved. Looked up from germline, CDR1 is MNHEY and CDR2 is SVGAGI. Trimming shortened V by 5 bases and J by 3 bases, and 8 bases separated the two germline ends. The CDR3 runs to 13 residues. CDR3 loop: CASSPGANQPQHF. The CDR3 DNA follows: TGTGCCAGCAGTCCCGGAGCCAATCAGCCCCAGCATTTT.

V and J are TRBV7-9 and TRBJ1-5; no reliable D call. This CDR3 has 14 residues. Trimming removed 3 bases from V and 5 bases from J, with 11 bases in between. Germline CDR1 SEHNR, CDR2 FQNEAQ (reference sequence). The CDR3: CASSFGGPHQPQHF. The CDR3 region has the DNA TGTGCCAGCAGCTTTGGCGGGCCCCATCAGCCCCAGCATTTT.

This chain joins TRBV27 and TRBJ1-5; D may be TRBD1 (6 bases). The ends were cut back, 9 bases at V and 4 bases at J, with 16 bases in the middle. The CDR3 is 14 residues long. In germline, CDR1 is MNHEY, CDR2 SMNVEV (reference sequence). The CDR3 here is CASGGGQLNQPQHF. The CDR3 nucleotides are TGTGCCAGTGGGGGGGGGCAGCTTAATCAGCCCCAGCATTTT.

The chain links TRBV19 to TRBJ2-6; no firm D call. The V end lost 5 bases, the J end lost 0 bases, and 11 bases lay between the germline ends. The CDR3 totals 16 residues. Germline V gene sequence: CDR1 LNHDA, CDR2 SQIVND (reference sequence). The DNA for the CDR3 is TGTGCCAGTAGTGTGTTCGTGAGCTCTGGGGCCAACGTCCTGACTTTC. Residues: CASSVFVSSGANVLTF.

The rearrangement links TRBV6-4 to TRBJ2-7, with TRBD1 matching 7 bases. Germline trimming cut 4 bases from V and 5 bases from J; bases unmatched to any gene: 14. Germline CDR1 is MRHNA and CDR2 is SNTAGT. The CDR3 runs to 16 residues. Here the CDR3 DNA reads TGTGCCAGCAGTGCCCCCGTTGGACAGGAAGACCACGAGCAGTACTTC. Its protein is CASSAPVGQEDHEQYF.

In its sample, this clone was seen once. V gene TRBV6-1 combines with J gene TRBJ2-3; 8 positions match TRBD1. CDR3 length: 14 amino acids. Trimming took 7 bases from V and 6 from J; bases not matched to a gene: 9. Germline V gene lookup returns CDR1 MNHNS and CDR2 SASEGT. CDR3 region: CASNGGTGADTQYF. CDR3 bases: TGTGCCAGCAATGGCGGGACAGGCGCGGATACGCAGTATTTT.

This clone was found a few times. The gene calls are TRBV5-1 and TRBJ1-2; D is possibly TRBD1 (6 bases). This CDR3 comprises 14 residues. Germline CDR1 reads SGHRS; CDR2 reads YFSETQ. Trimming took off 5 bases at V and 2 bases at J, with 13 bases between the two ends. CDR3 amino acids: CASRDEGQNYGYTF. The CDR3 DNA follows: TGCGCCAGCAGAGACGAGGGACAAAACTATGGCTACACCTTC.

The chain combines TRBV27 with TRBJ2-7, with D maybe TRBD2 (6 bases). The ends were cut back, 6 bases at V and 2 bases at J, with 14 bases in the middle. CDR3 length: 14 amino acids. Germline assignment: CDR1 MNHEY and CDR2 SMNVEV (reference sequence). The CDR3 sequence: CASRGGFGAYEQYF. In DNA form, the CDR3 reads TGTGCCAGCAGAGGAGGGTTCGGGGCCTACGAGCAGTACTTC.

The gene calls are TRBV2 and TRBJ2-1; 10 bases line up with TRBD1. This CDR3 has 14 amino acids. CDR1 is SNHLY and CDR2 is FYNNEI in the germline V gene. V lost 4 bases to trimming and J lost 8 bases; unmatched junction nucleotides: 5. The CDR3 DNA is TGTGCCAGCAGTGTGGACAGGGGGTACGATGAGCAGTTCTTC. It encodes CASSVDRGYDEQFF.

The chain employs TRBV6-1 and TRBJ1-1, with TRBD1 matching over 9 bases. This CDR3 is 15 amino acids long. The V and J ends lost 7 bases and 4 bases, in that order; junction bases with no gene match: 10. Germline V CDR1 and CDR2: MNHNS, SASEGT. The CDR3 DNA sequence: TGTGCCAGCACTGCAATGGACAGGGGCACCACTGAAGCTTTCTTT. Protein: CASTAMDRGTTEAFF.

This clone was seen only once. V usage is TRBV9 and J usage is TRBJ1-4; 9 positions agree with TRBD1. Germline V lookup: CDR1 SGDLS, CDR2 YYNGEE. This CDR3 has 14 residues. V gave up 3 bases and J gave up 6 bases; unmatched junction bases: 3. This CDR3 is CASSEGQGDEKLFF. The CDR3 DNA sequence: TGTGCCAGCAGCGAGGGACAGGGAGATGAAAAACTGTTTTTT.

This clone was recorded once. One junction end does not reproduce the germline sequence, and a read error may be involved. The chain is built from TRBV5-4 and TRBJ2-3; 8 bases match TRBD2. The germline CDR1 and CDR2 sequences are SGHNT and YYREEE (reference sequence). The CDR3 is 14 amino acids. This CDR3 reads CASTLMTSADTQYF. The DNA of the CDR3 is TGTGCCAGCACCTTGATGACTAGCGCAGATACGCAGTATTTT.

The V and J genes are TRBV13 and TRBJ1-2; 7 nucleotides align to TRBD1. Per germline, CDR1 PRHDT and CDR2 FYEKMQ (reference sequence). The V gene end was trimmed by 4 bases and the J gene end by 8 bases; junction bases not matched to a gene: 25. The CDR3 sequence is 19 residues long. DNA of the CDR3: TGTGCCAGCAGCTCTACATCCCCTAGGTGGGACAGCGTCAGTGTGGGCTACACCTTC. Translated, it gives CASSSTSPRWDSVSVGYTF.

The chain links TRBV7-8 to TRBJ2-7; 7 bases match TRBD1. The CDR3 sequence is 17 residues long. The trim removed 1 base at V and 4 bases at J, leaving 13 bases unmatched. Germline V gene lookup returns CDR1 SGHVS and CDR2 FQNEAQ. In DNA form, the CDR3 reads TGTGCCAGCAGCTTAGGGGGACAGAGGTTTTCTGTTTACGAGCAGTACTTC. Its translation is CASSLGGQRFSVYEQYF.

The rearrangement joins TRBV12-5 to TRBJ2-3; D not resolved. The ends were cut back, 6 bases at V and 6 bases at J, with 7 bases in the middle. The germline gives CDR1 LGHNT, CDR2 FRNRAP. The length of the CDR3 is 11 residues. The CDR3 protein is CASGDFDTQYF. The DNA for the CDR3 is TGTGCTAGTGGGGATTTTGATACGCAGTATTTT.

The CDR3 coding sequence is TGTGCCTGCCCTCCGACTAGCGGGGGGAGGAATGAGCAGTTCTTC. This gives the protein CACPPTSGGRNEQFF. V is TRBV30 and J is TRBJ2-1; 13 nucleotides match TRBD2. The CDR3 sequence is 15 residues long. Per the germline V gene, CDR1 is GTSNPN and CDR2 is SVGIG (reference sequence). The V segment lost 6 bases and the J segment 7 bases; nucleotides outside the gene matches: 9.

Notes on this clone: The junction and the germline gene differ at one end; a read error may be behind it. This chain uses TRBV5-1 with TRBJ2-5; no clear D. Per the germline V gene, CDR1 is SGHRS and CDR2 is YFSETQ. The length of the CDR3 is 12 residues. In DNA, the CDR3 is TGCGCCAGCAGATGGCAGCAAGAGATCCAGTACTTC. It is translated as CASRWQQEIQYF.

The rearrangement links TRBV9 to TRBJ2-6; tentatively, D is TRBD1 or TRBD2 (5 bases each). The ends were cut back, 0 bases at V and 0 bases at J, with 13 bases in the middle. This CDR3 has 18 amino acids. Germline assignment: CDR1 SGDLS and CDR2 YYNGEE. The CDR3 loop reads CASSVAGDPYSGANVLTF. For the CDR3, the DNA is TGTGCCAGCAGCGTAGCCGGGGACCCCTACTCTGGGGCCAACGTCCTGACTTTC. Drawing the rest from reference TRBV9 and TRBJ2-6, the complete variable domain is DSGVTQTPKHLITATGQRVTLRCSPRSGDLSVYWYQQSLDQGLQFLIQYYNGEERAKGNILERFSAQQFPDLHSELNLSSLELGDSALYFCASSVAGDPYSGANVLTFGAGSRLTVL.

The V and J genes are TRBV5-6 and TRBJ2-2; 8 nucleotides align to TRBD2. Germline trimming cut 0 bases from V and 5 bases from J; bases unmatched to any gene: 3. The CDR3 is 15 residues long. Germline assignment: CDR1 SGHDT and CDR2 YYEEEE. The chain's CDR3 is CASSLVIAGTGELFF. The DNA of the CDR3 is TGTGCCAGCAGCTTGGTGATAGCGGGGACCGGGGAGCTGTTTTTT. Variable domain in full (rest from reference TRBV5-6 and TRBJ2-2): DAGVTQSPTHLIKTRGQQVTLRCSPKSGHDTVSWYQQALGQGPQFIFQYYEEEERQRGNFPDRFSGHQFPNYSSELNVNALLLGDSALYLCASSLVIAGTGELFFGEGSRLTVL.

This clone was seen only once. The chain combines TRBV5-8 with TRBJ2-3; TRBD2 aligns across 15 bases. The V segment lost 4 bases and the J segment 4 bases; nucleotides outside the gene matches: 7. CDR3 length equals 17 residues. Germline CDR1 SGHTS, CDR2 YDEGEE. The CDR3 sequence: CASSPGLAGGQADTQYF. The CDR3 DNA is TGTGCCAGCAGCCCCGGACTAGCGGGGGGGCAGGCAGATACGCAGTATTTT.

This clone was found a few times. The chain recombines TRBV19 with TRBJ1-6; a possible D gene is TRBD1 (5 bases). This CDR3 spans 14 amino acids. Trimming stripped 1 base from V and 8 bases from J, with 9 bases between. Looked up from germline, CDR1 is LNHDA and CDR2 is SQIVND (reference sequence). Written as DNA, the CDR3 is TGTGCCAGTAGTATAGGGGACGGAGATTCACCCCTCCACTTT. It codes for CASSIGDGDSPLHF.

This clone was detected a few times. The CDR3 reads CASNTQGIQETQYF. The CDR3 bases are TGTGCCAGCAACACACAGGGGATCCAAGAGACCCAGTACTTC. The chain recombines TRBV2 with TRBJ2-5, with 7 bases fitting TRBD1. The CDR3 is 14 residues long. Losses at the gene ends were 7 bases for V and 1 base for J; bases not matched to a gene: 6. In germline, CDR1 is SNHLY, CDR2 FYNNEI.

The gene calls are TRBV11-2 and TRBJ2-2; possible D gene TRBD2, 5 bases. Germline V gene lookup returns CDR1 SGHAT and CDR2 FQNNGV. There are 13 residues in the CDR3. Trimming took 8 bases from V and 3 from J, leaving 10 bases between them. The CDR3 here is CASGGIYTGELFF. The CDR3 DNA is TGTGCCAGCGGAGGCATATACACCGGGGAGCTGTTTTTT.

There are a few counts of this clone. The V and J genes are TRBV18 and TRBJ1-4, with D unresolved. The CDR3 covers 13 residues. CDR1 and CDR2 from the germline V gene are KGHSH and LQKENI. Trimming cost V 6 bases and J 4 bases, with 9 bases left between them. The CDR3: CASSGMDNEKLFF. DNA for the CDR3: TGTGCCAGCTCCGGGATGGATAATGAAAAACTGTTTTTT.

The chain carries TRBV7-9 and TRBJ1-6; TRBD1 is a possible D gene (5 bases). V lost 1 base and J 10 bases, leaving 17 bases between the germline ends. This CDR3 region has 16 residues. Germline V gives CDR1 SEHNR, CDR2 FQNEAQ (reference sequence). The CDR3 nucleotides are TGTGCCAGCAGCTTAGAAGGGGCCCTGGGGGAATCACCCCTCCACTTT. Its protein product is CASSLEGALGESPLHF.

This clone was counted a few times. The chain employs TRBV7-2 and TRBJ2-2; 7 bases align to TRBD1. V dropped 1 base and J dropped 2; count of bases not matched to a gene: 4. The CDR3 is made up of 16 amino acids. The V gene's germline CDR1 is SGHTA and CDR2 FQGNSA. In DNA form, the CDR3 reads TGTGCCAGCAGCTTAGGGACAGGCGGCAACACCGGGGAGCTGTTTTTT. Its translation: CASSLGTGGNTGELFF. Complete variable domain (other parts from reference TRBV7-2 and TRBJ2-2): GAGVSQSPSNKVTEKGKDVELRCDPISGHTALYWYRQSLGQGLEFLIYFQGNSAPDKSGLPSDRFSAERTGGSVSTLTIQRTQQEDSAVYLCASSLGTGGNTGELFFGEGSRLTVL.

This rearrangement joins TRBV6-5 to TRBJ1-4; the match to TRBD1 covers 7 bases. With 8 bases clipped from V and 7 bases from J, the junction kept 7 bases outside the gene matches. The V gene's germline CDR1 is MNHEY and CDR2 SVGAGI. This CDR3 contains 13 residues. CDR3 protein: CASAKAGGEKLFF. Written as DNA, the CDR3 is TGTGCCAGCGCAAAAGCAGGGGGTGAAAAACTGTTTTTT.

This clone appeared a few times. CDR3 sequence reads: CASRGKDRDNSPLHF. The CDR3 bases are TGTGCCAGCAGAGGAAAGGACCGAGATAATTCACCCCTCCACTTT. The rearrangement links TRBV6-6 to TRBJ1-6; D uncertain. V shed 6 bases and J shed 5 bases, with 14 bases lying between them. CDR1 and CDR2 from the germline V gene are MNHNY and SVGAGI (reference sequence). The CDR3 spans 15 residues.